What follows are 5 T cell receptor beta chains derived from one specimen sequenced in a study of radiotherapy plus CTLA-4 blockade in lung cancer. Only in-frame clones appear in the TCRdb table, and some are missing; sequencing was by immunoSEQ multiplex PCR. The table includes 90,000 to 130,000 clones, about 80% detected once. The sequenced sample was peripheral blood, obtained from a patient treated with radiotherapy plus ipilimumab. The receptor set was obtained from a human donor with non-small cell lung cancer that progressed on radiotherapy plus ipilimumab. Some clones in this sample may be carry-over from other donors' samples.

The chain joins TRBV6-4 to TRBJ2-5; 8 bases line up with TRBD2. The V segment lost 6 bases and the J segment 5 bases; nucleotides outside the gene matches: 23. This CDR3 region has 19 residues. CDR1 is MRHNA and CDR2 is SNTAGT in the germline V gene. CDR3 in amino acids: CASRKVWGSWPGGPETQYF. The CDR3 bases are TGTGCCAGCAGAAAGGTTTGGGGTTCTTGGCCGGGGGGGCCTGAGACCCAGTACTTC.

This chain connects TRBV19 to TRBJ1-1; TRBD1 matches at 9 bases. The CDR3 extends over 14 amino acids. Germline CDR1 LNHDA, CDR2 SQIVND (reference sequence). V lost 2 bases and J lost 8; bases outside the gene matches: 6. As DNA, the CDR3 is TGTGCCAGTAGTATAACAGGGGGCGCATCCGAAGCTTTCTTT. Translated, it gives CASSITGGASEAFF. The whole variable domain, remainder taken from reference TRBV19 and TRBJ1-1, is DGGITQSPKYLFRKEGQNVTLSCEQNLNHDAMYWYRQDPGQGLRLIYYSQIVNDFQKGDIAEGYSVSREKKESFPLTVTSAQKNPTAFYLCASSITGGASEAFFGQGTRLTVV.

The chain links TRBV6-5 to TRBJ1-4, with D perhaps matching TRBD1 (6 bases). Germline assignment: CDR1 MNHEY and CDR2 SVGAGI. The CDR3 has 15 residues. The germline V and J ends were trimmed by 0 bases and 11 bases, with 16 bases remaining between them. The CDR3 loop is CASSYSWDNVGKLFF. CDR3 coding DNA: TGTGCCAGCAGTTACTCTTGGGACAACGTTGGGAAACTGTTTTTT.

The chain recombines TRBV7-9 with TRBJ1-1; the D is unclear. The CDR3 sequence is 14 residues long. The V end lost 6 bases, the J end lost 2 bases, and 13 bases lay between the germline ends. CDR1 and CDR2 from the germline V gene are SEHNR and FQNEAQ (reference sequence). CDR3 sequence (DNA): TGTGCCAGCAGTCCCACCGGCCAAAACACTGAAGCTTTCTTT. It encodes CASSPTGQNTEAFF.

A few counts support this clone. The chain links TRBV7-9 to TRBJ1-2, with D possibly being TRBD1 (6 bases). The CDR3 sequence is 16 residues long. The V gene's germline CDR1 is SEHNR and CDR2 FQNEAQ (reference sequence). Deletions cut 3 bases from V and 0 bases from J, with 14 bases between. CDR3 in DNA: TGTGCCAGCAGCTTGAGGGGGGGACATCCTAACTATGGCTACACCTTC. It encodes CASSLRGGHPNYGYTF.